These 2 T cell receptor beta chains were sequenced from one sample in a study of shared clonotypes between healthy human individuals. Libraries were prepared by immunoSEQ multiplex PCR; TCRdb keeps only in-frame clonotypes and omits some of them. The data hold over a million clones, with more than 75% observed a single time. The sample comprised memory CD4+ T cells from PBMCs. Described subset: CD45RA-negative fraction. The receptors shown here come from a man between 18 and 29 years old in good health. Some clones in this sample may be carry-over from other donors' samples.

The chain couples TRBV6-5 to TRBJ2-7, with a weak D call TRBD2 (6 bases). The germline V gene encodes CDR1 MNHEY and CDR2 SVGAGI. The V gene lost 5 bases and the J gene lost 1 base, with 9 bases spanning the gap. The CDR3 has 13 amino acids. Written as DNA, the CDR3 is TGTGCCAGCAGTCGCGGGATTTCCTACGAGCAGTACTTC. Translation gives CASSRGISYEQYF.

This clone has a handful of counts. This chain connects TRBV4-3 to TRBJ1-5; D uncertain. Germline values: CDR1 LGHNA, CDR2 YSLEER. This CDR3 comprises 13 residues. The V end lost 0 bases, the J end lost 6 bases, and 6 bases lay between the germline ends. The CDR3 reads CASSQDVFQPQHF. CDR3 bases: TGCGCCAGCAGCCAAGATGTTTTTCAGCCCCAGCATTTT.